Following are 2 T cell receptor beta chains from one sample sequenced in a study of regulatory T cells in long-lasting Graves disease. Assembly of TCR beta libraries relied on iRepertoire HTBI primers together with Arm-PCR of CDR3 regions. TCRdb ran MiXCR on the multiplex PCR reads and lists one entry per CDR3 protein. The table has about 540,000 distinct CDR3 sequences, roughly 14% seen once. The time point is: newly diagnosed GD, antithyroid drugs for less than 3 months. Researchers made the TCR library from RNA that was extracted from PBMCs. The same sample was also used in a study of T cells in Graves' hyperthyroidism and ophthalmopathy.

Sequencing used peripheral blood mononuclear cells (PBMCs), obtained at new diagnosis, from a patient treated with antithyroid drugs. All receptors come from a man aged 30 to 39 with Graves disease.

About this clonotype: A read error may produce the germline difference seen at one junction end. The gene calls are TRBV5-1 and TRBJ2-7, with 10 bases lining up with TRBD1. The CDR3 length is 15 residues. Looked up from germline, CDR1 is SGHRS and CDR2 is YFSETQ. The chain's CDR3 is CASSLGTGASYGQYF. The CDR3 region has the DNA TGCGCCAGCAGCCTCGGGACAGGGGCCTCCTACGGGCAGTACTTC.

This clonotype was detected many times. The chain is built from TRBV29-1 and TRBJ2-7, with 10 bases that match TRBD2. CDR1 is SQVTM, CDR2 ANQGSEA, per germline. With 7 bases clipped from V and 3 bases from J, the junction kept 15 bases outside the gene matches. CDR3 size: 16 residues. CDR3 bases: TGCAGCGCAACGACCTTGAGCGGGAGGGCCCTCTACGAGCAGTACTTC. Residues: CSATTLSGRALYEQYF.